This TCR beta chain originates from a study of blood T cell repertoires in COVID-19. Turning to the study itself: Specimens from acute and convalescent COVID-19 originated in the United States, Italy and Spain. The cDNA or gDNA used as material had been derived from T cells, B-cell-depleted T cells, or PBMCs.

Clones were sequenced by immunoSEQ multiplex PCR, and TCRdb holds only the in-frame ones, with some missing. In the table there are over 250,000 clones, roughly 85% of which are singletons. This clone was picked up a small number of times. The V gene's germline CDR1 is PRHDT and CDR2 FYEKMQ (reference sequence). The V end lost 1 base, the J end lost 6 bases, and 4 bases lay between the germline ends. The CDR3 runs to 12 residues. This receptor was taken from a woman in her sixties or seventies with acute or convalescent COVID-19. The chain has TRBV13 and TRBJ1-5; no clear D. The sequencing input was peripheral blood. CDR3 residues: CASSLASQPQHF. CDR3 in DNA: TGTGCCAGCAGCTTAGCATCTCAGCCCCAGCATTTT.